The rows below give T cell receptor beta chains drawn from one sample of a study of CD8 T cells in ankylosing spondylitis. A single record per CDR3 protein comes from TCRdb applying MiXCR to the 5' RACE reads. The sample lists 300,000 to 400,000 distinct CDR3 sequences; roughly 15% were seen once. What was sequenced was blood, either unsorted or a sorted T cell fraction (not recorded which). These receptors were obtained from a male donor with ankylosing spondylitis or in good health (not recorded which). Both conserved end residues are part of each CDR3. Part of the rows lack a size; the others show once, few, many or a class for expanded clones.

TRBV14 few CASSPIRVPGDEQFF
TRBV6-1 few CASSATFYEQYF
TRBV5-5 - CASSTGTGAPSNVLTF
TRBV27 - CASSRTTGSNQPQHF
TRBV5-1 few CASSPGGGNTIYF
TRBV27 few CASRAATGYGYTF
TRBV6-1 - CASRGPDSYEQYF
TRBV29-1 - CSAAHNEQFF
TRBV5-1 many CASSLVAGDTDTQYF
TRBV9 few CASSAVTGVEQYF
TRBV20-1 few CSAWDGLINIQYF
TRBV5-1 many CASTVAGEDTQYF
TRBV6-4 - CASRGQGVNSPLHF
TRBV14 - CASSQAPSTDTQYF
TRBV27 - CASSLSGTGAEQYF
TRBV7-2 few CASSLPSGLPLHF
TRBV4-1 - CASSLTGYQETQYF
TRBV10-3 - CAISEPGEELFF
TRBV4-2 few CASSQDLDGYTEAFF
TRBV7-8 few CASTRRRQGLLEQYF
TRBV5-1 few CASSHDRGEQYF
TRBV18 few CASSPPAGANYGYTF
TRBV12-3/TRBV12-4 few CASSFQGPYNEQFF
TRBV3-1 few CASRSSGRYEQYF
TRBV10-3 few CAISKQGNYGYTF
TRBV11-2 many CASSQGAWTEAFF
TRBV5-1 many CASSLVLNTEAFF
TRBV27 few CASSLYPGDYEQYF
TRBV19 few CARGGAHREQYF
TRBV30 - CAWSVGRTQTQYF
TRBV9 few CASSVEGGRDTQYF
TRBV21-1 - CASSKRLSYSPTDTQYF
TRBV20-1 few CSARDDRDRRNEKLFF
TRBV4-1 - CASSPDLGLAADTQYF
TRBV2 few CASSQLGNEQFF
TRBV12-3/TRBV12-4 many CASSLPTGELFF
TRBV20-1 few CSARSQGSYNEQFF
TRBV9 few CASSVSAGGTDSYEQYF
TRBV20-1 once CSARDPLPAGDGAVGEDTQYF